Presented here are 31 T cell receptor beta chains from one specimen sequenced in a study of immune characterization of retroperitoneal liposarcoma. TCRdb recomputed calls from the PCR reads with MiXCR, one row per CDR3 protein. The sample holds a few thousand distinct CDR3 sequences; under 55% are singletons and the top ten take 45% to 50%. Material: tumor tissue. All receptors derive from a male donor with retroperitoneal liposarcoma.

V is TRBV12-3 or TRBV12-4 and J is TRBJ2-3; no definite D call. Deletions cut 5 bases from V and 0 bases from J, with 9 bases between. The CDR3 length is 14 residues. The CDR3 DNA sequence: TGTGCCAGCAGTATTAGTCCTAGCACAGATACGCAGTATTTT. Its protein is CASSISPSTDTQYF.

The chain has TRBV7-2 and TRBJ2-3; the D is unclear. The CDR3 is made up of 13 amino acids. Trimming stripped 1 base from V and 4 bases from J, with 6 bases between. Germline CDR1 SGHTA, CDR2 FQGNSA. The chain's CDR3 is CASSLVFADTQYF. The CDR3 coding sequence is TGTGCCAGCAGCTTAGTATTCGCAGATACGCAGTATTTT.

The chain uses TRBV6-6 and TRBJ2-5; no clear D gene. Trimming took off 2 bases at V and 2 bases at J, with 3 bases between the two ends. Germline CDR1 MNHNY, CDR2 SVGAGI (reference sequence). The CDR3 extends over 12 amino acids. CDR3 in DNA: TGTGCCAGCAGTTACAGACAAGAGACCCAGTACTTC. As protein: CASSYRQETQYF.

This chain connects TRBV7-2 to TRBJ2-3; TRBD2 is a possible D gene (6 bases). The CDR3 totals 11 residues. Trimming took 3 bases from V and 8 from J, leaving 6 bases between them. Germline V CDR1 and CDR2: SGHTA, FQGNSA. CDR3 bases: TGTGCCAGCAGCTTGGGAGGTACGCAGTATTTT. This translates into CASSLGGTQYF.

The J gene is TRBJ2-1, the V gene TRBV7-2; maybe TRBD2 (5 bases). The CDR3 sequence is 14 residues long. Trimming pared 0 bases from V and 4 bases from J, leaving 7 bases between. Per germline, CDR1 SGHTA and CDR2 FQGNSA. The CDR3 nucleotides read TGTGCCAGCAGCTTAGCGAGCGGATACAATGAGCAGTTCTTC. Protein sequence: CASSLASGYNEQFF.

The J gene is TRBJ2-5, the V gene TRBV12-3 or TRBV12-4, with no clear D. Trimming pared 7 bases from V and 11 bases from J, leaving 20 bases between. CDR3 length: 13 residues. The CDR3 here is CASNPGGYNEQYF. The CDR3 DNA reads TGTGCCAGCAACCCGGGCGGCTACAATGAGCAGTACTTC.

V gene TRBV12-3 or TRBV12-4 combines with J gene TRBJ1-1; D gene uncertain. V was shortened by 0 bases and J by 2 bases, with 7 bases between the two germline ends. The CDR3 is 14 amino acids. The CDR3 DNA is TGTGCCAGCAGTTTAGCGCCAGGCAACACTGAAGCTTTCTTT. Protein: CASSLAPGNTEAFF.

The J gene is TRBJ2-3, the V gene TRBV7-2, with D possibly matching TRBD1 (6 bases). The V end was cut by 1 base, the J end by 5 bases, with 7 bases between. The CDR3 runs 13 residues. Per the germline V gene, CDR1 is SGHTA and CDR2 is FQGNSA. CDR3 in amino acids: CASSLGRGDTQYF. CDR3 coding DNA: TGTGCCAGCAGCTTAGGCAGGGGAGATACGCAGTATTTT.

This clonotype was counted a few times. The chain combines TRBV6-1 with TRBJ2-1; the D is unclear. Per germline, CDR1 MNHNS and CDR2 SASEGT. Trimming stripped 8 bases from V and 10 bases from J, with 12 bases between. The CDR3 runs 11 residues. For the CDR3, the DNA is TGTGCCAGCGGGCAGACCTACGAGCAGTTCTTC. Its protein product is CASGQTYEQFF.

This clonotype was counted a few times. The chain has TRBV6-1 and TRBJ2-1; 9 nucleotides agree with TRBD2. The J call is in doubt because the DNA end fits TRBJ2-7 better. The germline CDR1 and CDR2 sequences are MNHNS and SASEGT. The CDR3 length is 15 residues. The CDR3 nucleotides read TGTGCCAGCAGCCCCCAGGGTAGCGGGAGAGACGAGCAGTACTTC. Encoded protein: CASSPQGSGRDEQYF.

This clonotype was detected only once. V usage is TRBV7-2 and J usage is TRBJ2-1; no reliable D call. The tail of the sequence fits TRBJ2-7 better, so the J call may be wrong. Germline CDR1 is SGHTA and CDR2 is FQGNSA. CDR3 length: 19 amino acids. The CDR3 sequence: CASSLAPVSTSTNYYEQYF. The CDR3 DNA sequence: TGTGCCAGCAGCTTAGCGCCGGTTTCCACCTCCACAAATTACTACGAGCAGTACTTC.

The genes are TRBV27 and TRBJ2-5; 8 positions agree with TRBD1. The J call may be faulty, since TRBJ2-7 better matches the DNA end. The CDR3 consists of 18 residues. Germline CDR1 is MNHEY and CDR2 is SMNVEV (reference sequence). The CDR3 sequence: CASSRTHGTGLKPYEQYF. The CDR3 nucleotides are TGTGCCAGCAGTAGGACTCACGGGACAGGCTTGAAACCCTACGAGCAGTACTTC.

The V gene is TRBV6-6, the J gene TRBJ2-5, with D perhaps matching TRBD2 (6 bases). With the DNA end fitting TRBJ2-1 better, the J assignment may be wrong. The CDR3 spans 13 residues. Germline CDR1 MNHNY, CDR2 SVGAGI (reference sequence). For the CDR3, the DNA is TGTGCCAGCAGCCCGCTGCAGCGGGTGAGGCAGTTCTTC. This sequence encodes CASSPLQRVRQFF.

This clonotype appeared a few times. V and J are TRBV6-1 and TRBJ2-1, with TRBD2 identical over 9 bases. J was trimmed by 10 bases and V by 7 bases; bases with no gene match: 8. CDR3 length: 13 residues. Germline V gives CDR1 MNHNS, CDR2 SASEGT. The CDR3 bases are TGTGCCAGCAAGGATGGCGGGAGGGGGGAGCAGTTCTTC. It encodes CASKDGGRGEQFF.

In this sample, this clonotype is large (0.1 to 1%). The chain recombines TRBV7-3 with TRBJ2-1; 7 bases map to TRBD1. With V trimmed by 5 bases and J by 13 bases, 20 bases remained unmatched. CDR1 is SGHTA, CDR2 FQGTGA, per germline. The CDR3 is 16 amino acids. This CDR3 is CASSKGTAIEQETQFF. Written as DNA, the CDR3 is TGTGCCAGCAGCAAAGGGACAGCTATAGAACAAGAGACCCAGTTCTTC. Combining the CDR3 with reference TRBV7-3 and TRBJ2-1 gives the whole variable domain GAGVSQTPSNKVTEKGKYVELRCDPISGHTALYWYRQSLGQGPEFLIYFQGTGAADDSGLPNDRFFAVRPEGSVSTLKIQRTERGDSAVYLCASSKGTAIEQETQFFGPGTRLTVL.

This chain links TRBV6-1 with TRBJ2-1, with unresolved D. From germline, CDR1 is MNHNS and CDR2 SASEGT. The CDR3 consists of 12 residues. V was trimmed by 4 bases and J by 15 bases, leaving 16 bases between them. DNA for the CDR3: TGTGCCAGCAGTGTAAGTGCTAGGCTCCCGTTCTTC. It is translated as CASSVSARLPFF.

The V gene is TRBV6-1, the J gene TRBJ2-5, with no clear D. CDR1 is MNHNS and CDR2 is SASEGT in the germline V gene. CDR3 size: 16 residues. V lost 5 bases, J lost 2 bases, and 18 bases lay in between. This CDR3 reads CASSLSWNPSQETQYF. The DNA for the CDR3 is TGTGCCAGCAGTCTATCGTGGAACCCGAGTCAAGAGACCCAGTACTTC.

This clonotype is deemed medium-sized. This chain uses TRBV7-2 with TRBJ2-5; a weak D match, TRBD1 (5 bases). Between the trimmed V and J ends, which lost 3 bases and 5 bases, there was a span of 13 bases. Germline V lookup: CDR1 SGHTA, CDR2 FQGNSA. The CDR3 contains 14 residues. The CDR3 loop is CASSLSGWSETQYF. CDR3 nucleotide sequence: TGTGCCAGCAGCTTGTCAGGGTGGTCCGAGACCCAGTACTTC.

CDR3: CASSPTSGRAGEQYF. In DNA form, the CDR3 reads TGTGCCAGCAGTCCCACTAGCGGGAGGGCCGGTGAGCAGTACTTC. This rearrangement joins TRBV6-1 to TRBJ2-1; TRBD2 aligns across 13 bases. With the DNA end fitting TRBJ2-7 better, the J assignment may be wrong. The germline V gene encodes CDR1 MNHNS and CDR2 SASEGT. The length of the CDR3 is 15 residues.

The chain uses TRBV6-1 and TRBJ2-1; 9 bases fit TRBD2. The germline gives CDR1 MNHNS, CDR2 SASEGT. This CDR3 spans 14 amino acids. The V gene end was trimmed by 6 bases and the J gene end by 4 bases; junction bases not matched to a gene: 4. In nucleotides, the CDR3 is TGTGCCAGCAGGCTAGCGGGGATTTACAATGAGCAGTTCTTC. It codes for CASRLAGIYNEQFF.

The V gene is TRBV6-1, the J gene TRBJ2-5, with D maybe TRBD1 (5 bases). The germline gives CDR1 MNHNS, CDR2 SASEGT. The V end lost 2 bases, the J end lost 0 bases, and 10 bases lay between the germline ends. The CDR3 is made up of 15 amino acids. Here the CDR3 reads CASSESQANQETQYF. The CDR3 region has the DNA TGTGCCAGCAGTGAATCACAGGCAAACCAAGAGACCCAGTACTTC.

The CDR3 DNA follows: TGTGCCAGCAGTGAAGGGTGGGAACAAGAGACCCAGTACTTC. Translation: CASSEGWEQETQYF. The V and J genes are TRBV6-1 and TRBJ2-5; the D is unclear. V lost 1 base and J 2 bases, leaving 8 bases between the germline ends. Germline V gene data show CDR1 as MNHNS and CDR2 as SASEGT. This CDR3 has 14 residues.

The chain carries TRBV6-1 and TRBJ1-1; possibly TRBD1 for D (6 bases). This CDR3 spans 15 amino acids. The germline V and J ends were trimmed by 1 base and 2 bases, with 11 bases remaining between them. Germline lookup yields CDR1 MNHNS and CDR2 SASEGT. DNA of the CDR3: TGTGCCAGCAGTGAAGGGAGCAGGGGAAACACTGAAGCTTTCTTT. Protein product: CASSEGSRGNTEAFF.

This clonotype was counted a few times. CDR3: CASSLGLNTGELFF. DNA of the CDR3: TGTGCCAGCAGCCTGGGACTCAACACCGGGGAGCTGTTTTTT. The chain employs TRBV6-1 and TRBJ2-2, with D maybe TRBD2 (6 bases). The length of the CDR3 is 14 residues. The V end was cut by 6 bases, the J end by 2 bases, with 10 bases between. The germline CDR1 and CDR2 sequences are MNHNS and SASEGT.

The chain couples TRBV12-3 or TRBV12-4 to TRBJ1-2; no reliable D call. Trimming stripped 7 bases from V and 7 bases from J, with 13 bases between. The CDR3 extends over 12 amino acids. This chain's CDR3 is CASKGDIGGYTF. The CDR3 DNA follows: TGTGCCAGCAAAGGTGACATCGGTGGCTACACCTTC.

This clonotype was counted a single time. At one end the junction does not follow the germline gene, possibly because of a read error. Here the CDR3 DNA reads TGTGCCAGCAGCTTAGCGGGAGGGCCGGGGGAGCAGTACTTC. It specifies CASSLAGGPGEQYF. This sequence joins TRBV12-3 or TRBV12-4 and TRBJ2-7; 11 bases map to TRBD2. This CDR3 has 14 residues.

V and J are TRBV6-6 and TRBJ2-1, with D perhaps assigned TRBD1 or TRBD2 (5 bases each). The better agreement between TRBJ2-7 and the DNA end casts doubt on the J call. The CDR3 runs to 14 residues. Germline V gene lookup returns CDR1 MNHNY and CDR2 SVGAGI (reference sequence). The CDR3: CASSYSEGIYEQYF. CDR3 sequence (DNA): TGTGCCAGCAGTTACTCAGAGGGGATCTACGAGCAGTACTTC.

This rearrangement joins TRBV12-3 or TRBV12-4 to TRBJ2-3; 7 nucleotides line up with TRBD1. V gave up 5 bases and J gave up 0 bases; unmatched junction bases: 5. The CDR3 extends over 15 amino acids. CDR3 in amino acids: CASSRDRASTDTQYF. In DNA, the CDR3 is TGTGCCAGCAGTAGGGACAGAGCTAGCACAGATACGCAGTATTTT.

This clonotype was seen a handful of times. The chain employs TRBV18 and TRBJ2-5, with TRBD2 identical over 7 bases. The CDR3 covers 17 residues. The V gene's germline CDR1 is KGHSH and CDR2 LQKENI. V dropped 1 base and J dropped 1; count of bases not matched to a gene: 9. The CDR3 region is CASSPLPSGAFQETQYF. The CDR3 nucleotides read TGTGCCAGCTCACCACTTCCTAGCGGAGCATTCCAAGAGACCCAGTACTTC.

This rearrangement joins TRBV7-2 to TRBJ2-1, with D perhaps TRBD1 (5 bases). The germline CDR1 and CDR2 sequences are SGHTA and FQGNSA. Between the trimmed V and J ends, which lost 1 base and 13 bases, there was a span of 23 bases. The CDR3 consists of 16 residues. DNA for the CDR3: TGTGCCAGCAGCTTAGTTTTAGACAGAGGACAAGAGACCCAGTTCTTC. Amino acid sequence: CASSLVLDRGQETQFF.

This clonotype was counted many times. The CDR3 DNA reads TGTGCCAGCAGTACCCACGGCAAGGGCTCTGATCAGCCCCAGCATTTT. It encodes CASSTHGKGSDQPQHF. The V gene is TRBV6-1, the J gene TRBJ1-5; D gene ambiguous. V dropped 5 bases and J dropped 5 bases, with 19 bases sitting between them. Germline CDR1 is MNHNS and CDR2 is SASEGT. CDR3 length: 16 amino acids.